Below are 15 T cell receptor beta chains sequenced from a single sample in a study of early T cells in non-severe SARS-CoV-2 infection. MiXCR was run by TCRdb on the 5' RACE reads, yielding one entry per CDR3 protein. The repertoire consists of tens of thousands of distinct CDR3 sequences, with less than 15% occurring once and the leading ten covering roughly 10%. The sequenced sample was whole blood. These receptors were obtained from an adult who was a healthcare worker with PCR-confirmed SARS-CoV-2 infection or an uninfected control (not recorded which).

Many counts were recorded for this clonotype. This CDR3 reads CTPRDSRSYGYGYTF. DNA for the CDR3: TGCACCCCGAGGGACAGTCGTAGTTACGGCTATGGCTACACCTTC. The chain recombines TRBV20-1 with TRBJ1-2; TRBD1 matches at 7 bases. CDR1 DFQATT and CDR2 SNEGSKA come from the germline V gene (reference sequence). The CDR3 totals 15 residues.

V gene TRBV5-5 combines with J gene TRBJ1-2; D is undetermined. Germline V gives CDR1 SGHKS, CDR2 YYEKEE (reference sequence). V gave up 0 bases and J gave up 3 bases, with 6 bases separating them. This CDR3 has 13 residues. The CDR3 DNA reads TGTGCCAGCAGCTTGGCCCCCGACTATGGCTACACCTTC. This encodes CASSLAPDYGYTF. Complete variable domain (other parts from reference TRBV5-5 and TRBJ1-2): DAGVTQSPTHLIKTRGQQVTLRCSPISGHKSVSWYQQVLGQGPQFIFQYYEKEERGRGNFPDRFSARQFPNYSSELNVNALLLGDSALYLCASSLAPDYGYTFGSGTRLTVV.

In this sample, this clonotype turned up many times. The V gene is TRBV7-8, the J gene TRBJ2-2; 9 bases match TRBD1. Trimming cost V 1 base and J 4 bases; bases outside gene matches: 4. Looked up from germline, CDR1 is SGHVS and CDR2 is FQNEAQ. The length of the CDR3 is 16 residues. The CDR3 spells CASSLGRDRVTGELFF. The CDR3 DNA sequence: TGTGCCAGCAGCTTAGGGCGGGACAGGGTCACCGGGGAGCTGTTTTTT.

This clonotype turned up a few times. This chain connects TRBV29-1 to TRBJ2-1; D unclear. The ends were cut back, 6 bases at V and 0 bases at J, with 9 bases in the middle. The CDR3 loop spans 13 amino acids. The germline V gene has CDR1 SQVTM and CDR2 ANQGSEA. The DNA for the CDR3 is TGCAGCGTGGGTGCATACTCCTACAATGAGCAGTTCTTC. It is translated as CSVGAYSYNEQFF.

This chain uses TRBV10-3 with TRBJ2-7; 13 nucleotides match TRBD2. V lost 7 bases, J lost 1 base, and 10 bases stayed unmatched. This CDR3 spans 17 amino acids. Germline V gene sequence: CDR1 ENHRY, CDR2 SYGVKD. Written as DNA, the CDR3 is TGTGCCATCAAAAGTGAAACTAGCGGGAGGGCATCCTACGAGCAGTACTTC. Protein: CAIKSETSGRASYEQYF.

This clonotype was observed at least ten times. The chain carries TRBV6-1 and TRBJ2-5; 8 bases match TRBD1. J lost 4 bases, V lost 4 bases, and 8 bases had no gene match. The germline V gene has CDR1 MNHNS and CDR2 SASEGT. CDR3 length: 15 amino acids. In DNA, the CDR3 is TGTGCCAGCAGTGGGCGGGACAGGTTAACAGAGACCCAGTACTTC. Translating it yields CASSGRDRLTETQYF.

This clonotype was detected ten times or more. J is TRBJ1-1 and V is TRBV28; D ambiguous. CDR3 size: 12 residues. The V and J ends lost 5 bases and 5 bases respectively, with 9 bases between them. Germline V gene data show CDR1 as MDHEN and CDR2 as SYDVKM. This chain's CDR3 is CASSTRTTEAFF. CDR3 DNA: TGTGCCAGCAGTACACGGACGACTGAAGCTTTCTTT.

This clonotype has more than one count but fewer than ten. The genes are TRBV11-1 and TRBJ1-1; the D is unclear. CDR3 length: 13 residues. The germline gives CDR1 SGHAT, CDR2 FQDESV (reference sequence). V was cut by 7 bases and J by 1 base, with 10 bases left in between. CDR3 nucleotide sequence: TGTGCCAGCACACCCATCGAGAACACTGAAGCTTTCTTT. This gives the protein CASTPIENTEAFF.

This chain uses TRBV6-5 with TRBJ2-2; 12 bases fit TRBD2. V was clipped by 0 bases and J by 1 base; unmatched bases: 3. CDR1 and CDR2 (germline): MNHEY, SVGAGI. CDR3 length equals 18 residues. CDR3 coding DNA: TGTGCCAGCAGTTACTCGACTAGCGGGGGCCTGAACACCGGGGAGCTGTTTTTT. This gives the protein CASSYSTSGGLNTGELFF.

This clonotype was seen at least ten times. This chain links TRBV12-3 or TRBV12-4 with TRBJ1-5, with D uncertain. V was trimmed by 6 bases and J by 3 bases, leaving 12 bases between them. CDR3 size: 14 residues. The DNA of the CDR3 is TGTGCCAGCAGAGGTAGGAGTTACAATCAGCCCCAGCATTTT. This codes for CASRGRSYNQPQHF.

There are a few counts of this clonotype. The CDR3 spells CASSQDLERGMNTEAFF. CDR3 sequence (DNA): TGCGCCAGCAGCCAAGATCTAGAGAGGGGCATGAACACTGAAGCTTTCTTT. The V call is TRBV4-1, the J call TRBJ1-1; TRBD1 might be the D (5 bases). Trimming removed 0 bases at V and 0 bases at J, with 14 bases between. The CDR3 length is 17 residues. CDR1 and CDR2 (germline): MGHRA, YSYEKL.

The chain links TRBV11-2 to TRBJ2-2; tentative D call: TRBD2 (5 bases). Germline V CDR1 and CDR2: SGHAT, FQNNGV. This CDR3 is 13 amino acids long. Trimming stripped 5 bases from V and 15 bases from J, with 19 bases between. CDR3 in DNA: TGTGCCAGCAGCCCGACGTCCTTACAGAGGGTGTTTTTT. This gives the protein CASSPTSLQRVFF.

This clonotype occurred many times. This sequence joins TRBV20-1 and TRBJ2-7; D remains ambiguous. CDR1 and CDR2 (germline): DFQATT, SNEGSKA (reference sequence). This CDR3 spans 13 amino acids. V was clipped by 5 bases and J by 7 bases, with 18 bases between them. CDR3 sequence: CSAHSLVIKEQYF. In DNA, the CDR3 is TGCAGTGCTCACTCGCTTGTCATCAAAGAGCAGTACTTC.

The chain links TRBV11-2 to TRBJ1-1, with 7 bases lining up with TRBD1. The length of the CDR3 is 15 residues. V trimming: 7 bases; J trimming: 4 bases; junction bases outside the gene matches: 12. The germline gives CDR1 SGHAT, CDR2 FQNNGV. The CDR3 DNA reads TGTGCCAGCACCCTATCTTTAGGGGGCGGCACTGAAGCTTTCTTT. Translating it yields CASTLSLGGGTEAFF.

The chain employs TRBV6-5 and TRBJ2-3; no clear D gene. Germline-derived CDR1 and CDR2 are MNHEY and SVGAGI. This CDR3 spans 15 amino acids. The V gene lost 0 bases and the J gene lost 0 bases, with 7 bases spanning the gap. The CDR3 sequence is CASSYSRPSTDTQYF. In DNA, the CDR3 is TGTGCCAGCAGTTACTCGAGGCCGAGCACAGATACGCAGTATTTT.